These T cell receptor beta chains were read from a single sample in a study of blood T cell repertoires in COVID-19. TCRdb's table, derived via immunoSEQ multiplex PCR, lists solely in-frame clones and lacks some. The table records 230,000 or so clones, 84% of them present only once. Sequenced input: peripheral blood. Receptor source: a man in his forties who had recovered from COVID-19. The CDR3 runs from the conserved cysteine through the conserved F or W.

J gene	V gene	CDR3 protein
TRBJ1-3	TRBV4-2	CASSSRTGSGSGNTIYF
TRBJ2-7	TRBV10-1	CASSESKGDYEQYF
TRBJ2-7	TRBV5-8	CASSSRTVSYEQYF
TRBJ1-6	TRBV5-8	CASSLWVGAGNSPLHF
TRBJ2-6	TRBV11-2	CASSRTGSSGANVLTF
TRBJ2-3	TRBV5-1	CASGSTSDIKDTQYF
TRBJ2-5	TRBV7-2	CASSHSSGGIQETQYF
TRBJ2-5	TRBV6-2/TRBV6-3	CASSYPLGGGPETQYF
TRBJ1-2	TRBV7-9	CASSRGTGGGYTF
TRBJ2-1	TRBV18	CASSPDLAGNEQFF
TRBJ1-1	TRBV10-3	CAIRPRGAGDTEAFF
TRBJ1-2	TRBV5-5	CASSTGTAQVGYTF
TRBJ1-5	TRBV2	CASSGITENQPQHF
TRBJ2-2	TRBV18	CASSPGANLAGELFF
TRBJ1-2	TRBV16	CASSQSRVRENYGYTF
TRBJ2-3	TRBV9	CASSRSVSTDTQYF
TRBJ2-3	TRBV18	CASSPTFTGLVAGSDTQYF
TRBJ1-2	TRBV7-9	CASSLTGRDGYTF
TRBJ2-1	TRBV18	CASSPKLLSSYNEQFF
TRBJ1-1	TRBV3-1/TRBV3-2	CASSQVPGNTEAFF
TRBJ2-1	TRBV10-3	CAISESSGRGHEQFF
TRBJ2-7	TRBV5-1	CASSLEDRANYEQYF
TRBJ1-6	TRBV11-2	CASSLAQGTPLHF
TRBJ2-7	TRBV19	CASRQRGATRDPSYEQYF
TRBJ1-2	TRBV7-9	CASSYSFYGYTF
TRBJ1-2	TRBV4-1	CASSPGTGKVLYGYTF
TRBJ2-3	TRBV19	CASRRGTGAGTQYF
TRBJ2-7	TRBV19	CASSPIKTSGAYEQYF
TRBJ2-7	TRBV10-3	CAISGGGRLHEQYF
TRBJ2-1	TRBV27	CASSGDGFGGAFHEQFF
TRBJ1-4	TRBV18	CASSAGSVAEKLFF
TRBJ2-3	TRBV7-2	CASSLAGQAAGDTQYF
TRBJ2-7	TRBV7-9	CASSHIFSYEQYF
TRBJ2-1	TRBV5-1	CASSAPLSGIYNEQFF
TRBJ2-5	TRBV5-1	CASSLSPSPGETQYF
TRBJ1-1	TRBV6-1	CASSERVNRMNTEAFF
TRBJ1-1	TRBV10-3	CATTPGTGLMNTEAFF
TRBJ2-1	TRBV5-4	CASSLRGFHEQFF
TRBJ1-4	TRBV6-5	CASSTTGGAYEKLFF
TRBJ2-2	TRBV7-2	CASSLARWSGELFF
TRBJ1-3	TRBV9	CASSVFGQGNTIYF
TRBJ2-2	TRBV27	CASGLAGGPGSPGGELFF
TRBJ2-3	TRBV19	CASSPRGAADTQYF
TRBJ1-4	TRBV5-1	CASSWTAATNEKLFF
TRBJ1-2	TRBV5-4	CASSDPRDYGYTF
TRBJ1-2	TRBV5-6	CASTLGSGYTF
TRBJ1-2	TRBV21-1	CASSIPAGTGEGYGYTF
TRBJ1-5	TRBV4-1	CASSPGQYSNQPQHF
TRBJ1-4	TRBV6-5	CASSSPRTGANEKLFF
TRBJ2-7	TRBV6-5	CASNWDRPYEQYF
TRBJ2-7	TRBV7-8	CASRHSGRAHEQYF
TRBJ1-2	TRBV27	CASSSTRQGYANYGYTF
TRBJ2-5	TRBV11-3	CASSPGSRVLQETQYF